A single sample gave rise to the 15 T cell receptor beta chains below, sequenced in a study of shared clonotypes between healthy human individuals. TCRdb's copy holds only in-frame clones and misses some; the assay was immunoSEQ multiplex PCR. The profile covers millions of clones, with around 96% appearing a single time and around 1.1% taken by the ten largest. Naivety among CD8 cells was defined by CD45RO negativity and positive CCR7 selection, thereby excluding terminally differentiated effector memory CD45RA+ cells. Sequencing input: naive CD8+ T cells sorted from blood. The receptor set was obtained from a man between 18 and 29 years old in good health.

The chain joins TRBV2 to TRBJ2-3, with a weak D call TRBD2 (6 bases). Germline CDR1 is SNHLY and CDR2 is FYNNEI. The CDR3 is made up of 16 amino acids. The V end lost 8 bases, the J end lost 2 bases, and 20 bases lay between the germline ends. The CDR3, as DNA: TGTGCCAGCGGGAACCCGAGCGGGCAAGCCACAGATACGCAGTATTTT. Translating it yields CASGNPSGQATDTQYF. Full variable domain (rest looked up from reference TRBV2 and TRBJ2-3): EPEVTQTPSHQVTQMGQEVILRCVPISNHLYFYWYRQILGQKVEFLVSFYNNEISEKSEIFDDQFSVERPDGSNFTLKIRSTKLEDSAMYFCASGNPSGQATDTQYFGPGTRLTVL.

To note about this clone: Other DNA sequences in the same sample also yield this CDR3. The CDR3: CAWSLAGTGELFF. DNA of the CDR3: TGTGCCTGGAGCCTTGCAGGGACCGGGGAGCTGTTTTTT. The chain joins TRBV30 to TRBJ2-2; possibly TRBD1 for D (5 bases). Trimming took 3 bases from V and 5 from J, leaving 10 bases between them. The germline CDR1 and CDR2 sequences are GTSNPN and SVGIG (reference sequence). This CDR3 is built from 13 residues.

V is TRBV9 and J is TRBJ1-3; D might be TRBD1 (5 bases). Germline-derived CDR1 and CDR2 are SGDLS and YYNGEE. This CDR3 contains 14 residues. Deletions cut 3 bases from V and 1 base from J, with 8 bases between. CDR3 amino acids: CASSGDGSGNTIYF. The CDR3 coding sequence is TGTGCCAGCAGCGGGGACGGATCTGGAAACACCATATATTTT.

CDR3 nucleotides: TGTGCCAGCAGCTCGGGACTAGCGGGGGAGGAGCAGTACTTC. Translated, it gives CASSSGLAGEEQYF. This rearrangement joins TRBV11-3 to TRBJ2-7; 14 bases are a match to TRBD2. The ends lost 4 bases at V and 7 bases at J; junction bases unmatched: 3. The CDR3 covers 14 residues. Germline V CDR1 and CDR2: SGHNT, YENEEA.

This clone occurred once. The chain couples TRBV30 to TRBJ2-1, with 9 bases that match TRBD2. The trim removed 2 bases at V and 7 bases at J, leaving 15 bases unmatched. The CDR3 loop spans 17 amino acids. From germline, CDR1 is GTSNPN and CDR2 SVGIG (reference sequence). The chain's CDR3 is CAWSRVLAGLIENEQFF. The CDR3, as DNA: TGTGCCTGGAGTAGGGTTCTAGCGGGATTGATTGAGAATGAGCAGTTCTTC.

The J gene is TRBJ2-3, the V gene TRBV2; D is tentatively TRBD1 or TRBD2 (6 bases each). V lost 5 bases to trimming and J lost 6 bases, with 9 bases between them. CDR1 is SNHLY and CDR2 is FYNNEI in the germline V gene. This CDR3 spans 12 amino acids. This CDR3 reads CASSLGGDTQYF. DNA for the CDR3: TGTGCCAGCAGTTTAGGGGGGGATACGCAGTATTTT.

The chain uses TRBV28 and TRBJ1-1; weak D call: TRBD1 (6 bases). Trimming took 8 bases from V and 5 from J, leaving 15 bases between them. This CDR3 comprises 13 residues. Per germline, CDR1 MDHEN and CDR2 SYDVKM. CDR3 sequence: CASGGAQGTEAFF. CDR3 DNA: TGTGCCAGCGGGGGGGCTCAGGGGACTGAAGCTTTCTTT.

The chain links TRBV29-1 to TRBJ2-7, with a weak D call TRBD1 (5 bases). This CDR3 contains 14 residues. The V end was cut by 5 bases, the J end by 2 bases, with 16 bases between. Germline V lookup: CDR1 SQVTM, CDR2 ANQGSEA. CDR3 amino acids: CSVLTSDRPYEQYF. DNA of the CDR3: TGCAGCGTTCTAACTTCCGACAGACCCTACGAGCAGTACTTC.

This chain uses TRBV14 with TRBJ2-5; 10 positions agree with TRBD2. J gave up 2 bases and V 0 bases, and 6 bases lay outside the gene matches. The CDR3 is 17 residues long. Germline CDR1 is SGHDN and CDR2 is FVKESK. This chain's CDR3 is CASSQEGTSDNQETQYF. The CDR3 DNA reads as TGTGCCAGCAGCCAAGAAGGGACTAGCGATAATCAAGAGACCCAGTACTTC.

This sequence joins TRBV5-1 and TRBJ1-1; 8 bases align to TRBD1. Germline V gives CDR1 SGHRS, CDR2 YFSETQ. V was clipped by 4 bases and J by 5 bases; unmatched bases: 13. This CDR3 region has 16 residues. CDR3 nucleotides: TGCGCCAGCAGCCAGACAGGGGTATTTCGGGGGACTGAAGCTTTCTTT. This codes for CASSQTGVFRGTEAFF.

V gene TRBV7-8 combines with J gene TRBJ2-7; maybe TRBD1 (5 bases). The CDR3 loop spans 13 amino acids. V was clipped by 1 base and J by 4 bases, with 8 bases between them. Germline loops: CDR1 SGHVS, CDR2 FQNEAQ. The CDR3: CASSLVGAYEQYF. DNA for the CDR3: TGTGCCAGCAGCTTAGTAGGGGCTTACGAGCAGTACTTC. The complete variable domain, with remaining parts taken from reference TRBV7-8 and TRBJ2-7, reads GAGVSQSPRYKVAKRGQDVALRCDPISGHVSLFWYQQALGQGPEFLTYFQNEAQLDKSGLPSDRFFAERPEGSVSTLKIQRTQQEDSAVYLCASSLVGAYEQYFGPGTRLTVT.

This chain joins TRBV25-1 and TRBJ2-3, with TRBD2 identical over 8 bases. CDR1 is MGHDK, CDR2 SYGVNS, per germline. J gave up 10 bases and V 2 bases, and 11 bases lay outside the gene matches. This CDR3 has 15 amino acids. CDR3 region: CASSEVTSEDGAQYF. CDR3 DNA: TGTGCCAGCAGTGAAGTGACTAGCGAGGATGGGGCGCAGTATTTT.

V gene TRBV7-9 combines with J gene TRBJ2-3, with TRBD2 matching over 10 bases. V dropped 1 base and J dropped 7; count of bases not matched to a gene: 14. The V gene's germline CDR1 is SEHNR and CDR2 FQNEAQ (reference sequence). CDR3 length equals 18 residues. The CDR3 is CASSLDPKGSGRLYTQYF. The CDR3 DNA reads as TGTGCCAGCAGCTTAGATCCCAAAGGTAGCGGGAGGTTGTATACGCAGTATTTT.

With respect to this clone: Different DNA sequences within this sample yield the same CDR3. This sequence joins TRBV11-2 and TRBJ2-5; D is perhaps TRBD2 (5 bases). CDR3 size: 12 residues. Between the trimmed V and J ends, which lost 3 bases and 4 bases, there was a span of 6 bases. Germline CDR1 and CDR2: SGHAT and FQNNGV. The CDR3 region has the DNA TGTGCCAGCAGCTTGGCGGGAGAGACCCAGTACTTC. It is translated as CASSLAGETQYF.

This clone has only one observation. J is TRBJ1-2 and V is TRBV2, with D unresolved. Trimming cost V 8 bases and J 0 bases, with 16 bases left between them. The germline V gene encodes CDR1 SNHLY and CDR2 FYNNEI. The CDR3 spans 15 residues. The CDR3, as DNA: TGTGCCAGCTTTGAGGATTTAATAGCTAACTATGGCTACACCTTC. The encoded protein is CASFEDLIANYGYTF.